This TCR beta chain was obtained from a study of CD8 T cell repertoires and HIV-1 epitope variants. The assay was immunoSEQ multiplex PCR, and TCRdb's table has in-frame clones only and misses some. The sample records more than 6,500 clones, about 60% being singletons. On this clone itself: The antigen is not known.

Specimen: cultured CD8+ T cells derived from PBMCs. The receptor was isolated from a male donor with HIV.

The CDR3 loop reads CASSQEPGLGTGELFF. In DNA, the CDR3 is TGCGCCAGCAGCCAGGAACCGGGACTCGGGACCGGGGAGCTGTTTTTT. The genes are TRBV4-3 and TRBJ2-2; D perhaps matches TRBD2 (6 bases). V was trimmed by 3 bases and J by 5 bases, leaving 16 bases between them. The CDR3 spans 16 residues. The germline V gene encodes CDR1 LGHNA and CDR2 YSLEER.